A single T cell receptor beta chain is shown here with its context. The antigen is not known. PBMCs were obtained from under 13 ml fresh peripheral blood. These data come from a study of T cells in Graves' hyperthyroidism and ophthalmopathy. It was RNA transcripts that yielded the amplified TCR beta CDR3 regions. Researchers ran a first-round RT-PCR on the TCR CDR3 using the HTBI primer set. Using its own MiXCR run on the multiplex PCR reads, TCRdb lists one record per CDR3 protein. The data hold about 400,000 distinct CDR3 sequences, with nearly 15% observed a single time. Points from the study as a whole: Most thyroid clonotypes that were expanded above 0.001 also turned up in blood.

What was sequenced was blood. The TCR originated in a woman aged 55-70 years with Graves' ophthalmopathy.

In nucleotides, the CDR3 is TGTGCCAGCAGCTCAAAGGCCGGGGAACAGACCCAGTACTTC. It codes for CASSSKAGEQTQYF. This sequence joins TRBV7-3 and TRBJ2-5; D is perhaps TRBD2 (5 bases). The V gene lost 4 bases and the J gene lost 6 bases, with 15 bases spanning the gap. Germline V CDR1 and CDR2: SGHTA, FQGTGA. The CDR3 has 14 amino acids.